Sequencing of this TCR beta chain was carried out in a study of blood T cell repertoires in COVID-19 (dated by TCRdb to the early 2020s). The study in broad terms: Samples covering the acute and convalescent phases of COVID-19 were provided by collaborators in the United States, Italy and Spain. Samples were obtained from the ongoing ImmuneRACE study (first 160 participants) and from about 1,300 subjects provided by 6 global collaborators. The prospective study material was composed of cDNA or gDNA derived from T cells, B-cell-depleted T cells, or PBMCs. A de-identified subject ID, COVID-19 status, age in years and sex were almost always included in the sample metadata. Subjects who had been exposed to COVID-19, were actively infected with it, or had recovered from it provided the deeply sampled blood TCRbeta repertoires that made up the dataset. Where available, HLA class I and class II types were obtained from metadata supplied by the sample provider rather than from assay-based typing. The repertoires were released in a freely available public database meant as a resource for research on the immune response to SARS-CoV-2. Summary of the overall study and its limitations: Clinical and demographic metadata were provided uncurated, with the amount varying by source and participant.

With respect to this clone: Its antigen remains undetermined. No much larger clone is present one base from it, and per-base qualities are unavailable.

Trimming takes 1 base from V and 4 bases from J, and the germline ends sit 7 bases apart. The germline V gene sets CDR1 to SGHTA and CDR2 to FQGNSA. The CDR3 contains 13 residues, cysteine and phenylalanine counted. The CDR3 DNA has 39 bases and is translated from base 1. Collaborating institutions collected whole blood in K2EDTA tubes following their own protocols. For TCRbeta analysis, collaborators shipped samples as frozen whole blood, isolated PBMCs, or DNA extracted from either of those sample types. The immunoSEQ Assay, a bias-controlled multiplex PCR, was used to amplify TCRbeta CDR3 regions from genomic DNA. For the original study's pipeline: The number of nucleated cells in each sample was estimated from the amplification of reference gene primers within the assay. Sequence reads were collapsed and filtered to measure the absolute abundance of every unique TCRbeta CDR3 rearrangement. For each sample, productive Simpson clonality was calculated as the square root of Simpson's diversity index over productive rearrangements. TCRdb took over this immuneACCESS table, retaining in-frame rearrangements with V and J assigned. Such tables are incomplete; in checked studies, under half of the missing clones stem from an unresolved V gene, and the remainder is unexplained. V, J and clone size were drawn from that table, and D and trimming were deduced from the DNA. The sample yields about 57,000 clones; around 92% were counted once. Around 2% of the sample lies in the top ten.

This sequence was found in a man between 60 and 75 years old with acute or convalescent COVID-19. Sequencing was performed on peripheral blood. The sequence is built from TRBV7-2 and TRBJ2-5; the D gene assignment is ambiguous. The CDR3 region: CASSLVGRETQYF. The nucleotide sequence is given as TGTGCCAGCAGCTTAGTGGGCCGAGAGACCCAGTACTTC.